Following are 12 T cell receptor beta chains from one sample sequenced in a study of metastatic and nonmetastatic thyroid tumors. TCRdb re-clonotyped the PCR reads through MiXCR. The sample includes 20,000 to 25,000 clones, about 11% of them seen just once. All patients were treatment-naive before thyroid surgery. Sequencing was done on a sample of blood. Every receptor here comes from a female donor with papillary thyroid cancer or a benign thyroid nodule (not recorded which). Some clones in this sample may be carry-over from other donors' samples.

This clone was detected a few times. This chain joins TRBV28 and TRBJ2-1; possible D gene TRBD1, 5 bases. The CDR3 extends over 15 amino acids. Trimming stripped 7 bases from V and 0 bases from J, with 13 bases between. Germline V CDR1 and CDR2: MDHEN, SYDVKM. In DNA form, the CDR3 reads TGTGCCAGCAAGTCGGCAGGGTACTCCTACAATGAGCAGTTCTTC. Encoded protein: CASKSAGYSYNEQFF.

This clone appeared many times. This chain connects TRBV10-2 to TRBJ2-3; TRBD2 matches 9 bases. V lost 2 bases, J lost 7 bases, and 7 bases stayed unmatched. Germline V gene lookup returns CDR1 WSHSY and CDR2 SAAADI. The CDR3 sequence is 15 residues long. The CDR3 nucleotides are TGCGCCAGCAGTGAGGGGGCTAGCGGGAAGCATACGCAGTATTTT. It is translated as CASSEGASGKHTQYF.

This clone was seen more than once but under ten times. The chain is built from TRBV6-6 and TRBJ2-7; 10 nucleotides match TRBD1. The length of the CDR3 is 14 residues. Germline CDR1 MNHNY, CDR2 SVGAGI (reference sequence). With V trimmed by 2 bases and J by 2 bases, 0 bases remained unmatched. DNA for the CDR3: TGTGCCAGCAGTTACGACAGGGGGCCCTACGAGCAGTACTTC. Translating gives CASSYDRGPYEQYF.

Ten or more counts support this clone. Other DNA sequences in this specimen translate into the identical CDR3. The chain couples TRBV27 to TRBJ1-2, with D unresolved. V was cut by 9 bases and J by 7 bases, with 15 bases left in between. This CDR3 spans 12 amino acids. Germline V lookup: CDR1 MNHEY, CDR2 SMNVEV (reference sequence). DNA of the CDR3: TGTGCCAGTAGCCCTATCGCGGGTGGCTACACCTTC. This translates into CASSPIAGGYTF.

This clone is medium-sized. The rearrangement uses TRBV12-3 or TRBV12-4 and TRBJ2-1, with D hard to call. V lost 8 bases and J 4 bases, leaving 6 bases between the germline ends. The CDR3 runs to 11 residues. CDR3 residues: CASERYNEQFF. The CDR3 coding sequence is TGTGCCAGCGAACGATACAATGAGCAGTTCTTC.

Ten or more counts support this clone. The J gene is TRBJ1-5, the V gene TRBV12-3 or TRBV12-4; unclear D gene. With 5 bases removed from V and 4 bases from J, the gap between germline ends came to 12 bases. The CDR3 is made up of 14 amino acids. The CDR3 loop reads CASSRIDGNQPQHF. Here the CDR3 DNA reads TGTGCCAGCAGTCGGATCGACGGTAATCAGCCCCAGCATTTT.

Ten or more counts support this clone. This chain links TRBV2 with TRBJ1-5; possible D gene TRBD1, 6 bases. V lost 4 bases, J lost 7 bases, and 14 bases lay in between. The germline gives CDR1 SNHLY, CDR2 FYNNEI. This CDR3 has 14 residues. The CDR3 nucleotides are TGTGCCAGCAGTGGGGCAGGGGCTCGGCAGCCCCAGCATTTT. Protein: CASSGAGARQPQHF.

For this clone: An end of the junction differs from the germline gene, which may be a read error. The chain recombines TRBV28 with TRBJ1-2; the D is unclear. Germline CDR1 and CDR2: MDHEN and SYDVKM. This CDR3 contains 11 residues. CDR3 loop: CAISPCYGYTF. In DNA, the CDR3 is TGTGCCATCAGTCCATGCTATGGCTACACCTTC.

This rearrangement joins TRBV6-2 or TRBV6-3 to TRBJ2-3; possibly TRBD2 for D (6 bases). The CDR3 has 20 amino acids. Germline CDR1 and CDR2: MNHEY and SVGEGT. V was cut by 2 bases and J by 1 base, with 25 bases left in between. The CDR3 region has the DNA TGTGCCAGCAGTTACGAGTCTGGGATCGGGAGCGCCCCTGGCACAGATACGCAGTATTTT. Amino acids: CASSYESGIGSAPGTDTQYF.

The table lists this clone with many counts. V is TRBV4-2 and J is TRBJ1-4; TRBD1 might be the D (6 bases). V lost 0 bases and J 0 bases, leaving 8 bases between the germline ends. Germline loops: CDR1 LGHNA, CDR2 YNFKEQ. This CDR3 contains 16 residues. The CDR3 sequence is CASSQDGTTTNEKLFF. Here the CDR3 DNA reads TGTGCCAGCAGCCAAGACGGGACAACAACTAATGAAAAACTGTTTTTT.

This clone has a count of ten or more. DNA of the CDR3: TGTGCCAGCAGCACCGGGACAGGGGGTGATGGCTACACCTTC. Translation: CASSTGTGGDGYTF. This chain joins TRBV5-8 and TRBJ1-2, with 11 nucleotides matching TRBD1. The trim removed 4 bases at V and 6 bases at J, leaving 5 bases unmatched. Germline loops: CDR1 SGHTS, CDR2 YDEGEE. This CDR3 region has 14 residues.

This clone counts as medium-sized. The rearrangement joins TRBV27 to TRBJ2-7, with D perhaps matching TRBD2 (5 bases). From germline, CDR1 is MNHEY and CDR2 SMNVEV (reference sequence). V was cut by 6 bases and J by 0 bases, with 6 bases left in between. The CDR3 extends over 12 amino acids. CDR3 region: CASRGSSYEQYF. CDR3 DNA: TGTGCCAGCAGGGGGAGCTCCTACGAGCAGTACTTC.